These 2 T cell receptor beta chains share one sample of origin, sequenced in a study of blood T cell repertoires in COVID-19. Sequencing was performed with immunoSEQ multiplex PCR; in TCRdb, only in-frame clones are kept and a portion is missing. Of approximately 350,000 clones in the sample, about nine tenths were seen once. The sample taken for sequencing was peripheral blood. Source of these receptors: a woman aged 70-85 years with COVID-19, enrolled during active disease.

J is TRBJ1-4 and V is TRBV4-1; 7 nucleotides agree with TRBD1. This CDR3 comprises 15 residues. Germline lookup yields CDR1 MGHRA and CDR2 YSYEKL. Trimming cost V 2 bases and J 5 bases; bases outside gene matches: 5. The CDR3, as DNA: TGCGCCAGCAGCCAACGGGACAGAGGAAATGAAAAACTGTTTTTT. It is translated as CASSQRDRGNEKLFF.

The chain recombines TRBV28 with TRBJ1-1, with 9 bases matching TRBD1. The CDR3 is 17 amino acids. With 4 bases clipped from V and 7 bases from J, the junction kept 16 bases outside the gene matches. Germline V gene data show CDR1 as MDHEN and CDR2 as SYDVKM. This CDR3 is CASSSPILTGGEGEAFF. The CDR3, as DNA: TGTGCCAGCAGTTCACCAATATTGACAGGGGGTGAGGGTGAAGCTTTCTTT. The variable domain in full, completed from reference TRBV28 and TRBJ1-1, reads DVKVTQSSRYLVKRTGEKVFLECVQDMDHENMFWYRQDPGLGLRLIYFSYDVKMKEKGDIPEGYSVSREKKERFSLILESASTNQTSMYLCASSSPILTGGEGEAFFGQGTRLTVV.